The 14 T cell receptor beta chains below come from one sample, sequenced in a study of control samples from healthy donors and cancer patients. Some clones are missing from TCRdb's copy, which holds only in-frame ones; the method was immunoSEQ multiplex PCR. The table lists 110,000 to 150,000 clones, 80% to 95% of them singletons, with about 10% in the top ten. The material sequenced was blood. The source of these receptors is a man between 25 and 39 years old in good health.

The chain employs TRBV12-3 or TRBV12-4 and TRBJ2-1; D gene uncertain. The CDR3 extends over 13 amino acids. The V gene lost 1 base and the J gene lost 3 bases, with 4 bases spanning the gap. For the CDR3, the DNA is TGTGCCAGCAGTTTAGTTGTCTACAATGAGCAGTTCTTC. As protein: CASSLVVYNEQFF.

CDR3 sequence reads: CASTPWGTHQPQHF. DNA of the CDR3: TGTGCCAGCACCCCTTGGGGTACTCATCAGCCCCAGCATTTT. The genes are TRBV28 and TRBJ1-5, with unresolved D. CDR3 length equals 14 residues. Trimming removed 7 bases from V and 5 bases from J, with 15 bases in between. Germline V CDR1 and CDR2: MDHEN, SYDVKM.

The rearrangement joins TRBV27 to TRBJ1-2, with TRBD1 matching over 9 bases. The germline CDR1 and CDR2 sequences are MNHEY and SMNVEV (reference sequence). This CDR3 contains 14 residues. J was trimmed by 8 bases and V by 3 bases; bases with no gene match: 7. CDR3 nucleotide sequence: TGTGCCAGCAGTTTGGTGACAGGGGGATCGGGCTACACCTTC. Translated: CASSLVTGGSGYTF.

This sequence joins TRBV28 and TRBJ1-4, with no clear D. Trimming took 6 bases from V and 2 from J, leaving 10 bases between them. CDR1 is MDHEN and CDR2 is SYDVKM in the germline V gene. This CDR3 region has 14 residues. The CDR3 nucleotides read TGTGCCAGCAGCTCCCGTACGACTAATGAAAAACTGTTTTTT. Its protein product is CASSSRTTNEKLFF.

The rearrangement joins TRBV4-3 to TRBJ1-5, with a possible D match to TRBD1 (5 bases). The germline V gene has CDR1 LGHNA and CDR2 YSLEER. There are 15 residues in the CDR3. Trimming cost V 0 bases and J 6 bases, with 12 bases left between them. The DNA of the CDR3 is TGCGCCAGCAGCCAAGAGGTGGGGGAAAGTCAGCCCCAGCATTTT. Translating it yields CASSQEVGESQPQHF.

The sample holds one count of this clone. Here the CDR3 reads CASSVDSARYNEQFF. CDR3 coding DNA: TGTGCCAGCAGCGTAGATAGCGCCCGCTACAATGAGCAGTTCTTC. The chain recombines TRBV9 with TRBJ2-1; D might be TRBD2 (5 bases). CDR1 and CDR2 from the germline V gene are SGDLS and YYNGEE. V gave up 0 bases and J gave up 3 bases, with 10 bases separating them. The CDR3 has 15 residues.

The V and J genes are TRBV7-8 and TRBJ2-7, with TRBD2 identical over 8 bases. From germline, CDR1 is SGHVS and CDR2 FQNEAQ. The CDR3 runs 17 residues. After removal of 5 bases from V and 4 bases from J, the junction contained 16 bases not matched to a gene. CDR3: CASSLLRPGLGGYEQYF. In DNA, the CDR3 is TGTGCCAGCAGCCTCCTTAGACCGGGACTAGGAGGTTACGAGCAGTACTTC. Looking up the rest from reference TRBV7-8 and TRBJ2-7 gives the full variable domain: GAGVSQSPRYKVAKRGQDVALRCDPISGHVSLFWYQQALGQGPEFLTYFQNEAQLDKSGLPSDRFFAERPEGSVSTLKIQRTQQEDSAVYLCASSLLRPGLGGYEQYFGPGTRLTVT.

The V gene is TRBV29-1, the J gene TRBJ1-1; 8 nucleotides line up with TRBD1. V dropped 6 bases and J dropped 0; count of bases not matched to a gene: 6. The CDR3 is 14 residues long. CDR1 is SQVTM, CDR2 ANQGSEA, per germline. The CDR3 DNA follows: TGCAGCGTCACCCAGGGGGCTGTGAACACTGAAGCTTTCTTT. Translating gives CSVTQGAVNTEAFF. Drawing the rest from reference TRBV29-1 and TRBJ1-1, the complete variable domain is SAVISQKPSRDICQRGTSLTIQCQVDSQVTMMFWYRQQPGQSLTLIATANQGSEATYESGFVIDKFPISRPNLTFSTLTVSNMSPEDSSIYLCSVTQGAVNTEAFFGQGTRLTVV.

V and J are TRBV25-1 and TRBJ1-2; TRBD1 might be the D (6 bases). Germline CDR1 is MGHDK and CDR2 is SYGVNS. This CDR3 is 15 amino acids long. The V end lost 4 bases, the J end lost 9 bases, and 21 bases lay between the germline ends. The CDR3 DNA reads as TGTGCCAGCAGTGTCAACAGGGTCGGGGAACTCCGCTACACCTTC. It translates to CASSVNRVGELRYTF.

The chain employs TRBV29-1 and TRBJ2-1, with D perhaps being TRBD1 or TRBD2 (5 bases each). The CDR3 spans 14 residues. Germline CDR1 and CDR2: SQVTM and ANQGSEA. V lost 2 bases to trimming and J lost 8 bases, with 16 bases between them. The CDR3 DNA is TGCAGCGTTGAATTCGGTCGGGGCATTGATGAGCAGTTCTTC. The encoded protein is CSVEFGRGIDEQFF.

The chain links TRBV7-9 to TRBJ2-1, with 11 bases lining up with TRBD2. The CDR3 is made up of 15 amino acids. Germline CDR1 is SEHNR and CDR2 is FQNEAQ (reference sequence). V lost 1 base and J lost 9; bases outside the gene matches: 5. Written as DNA, the CDR3 is TGTGCCAGCAGCTTAGGACTAGCGGGAACAGGTGAGCAGTTCTTC. As protein: CASSLGLAGTGEQFF.

CDR3 loop: CSARGGQPQHF. The CDR3 coding sequence is TGCAGTGCCAGGGGGGGTCAGCCCCAGCATTTT. The rearrangement uses TRBV20-1 and TRBJ1-5; 7 bases align to TRBD1. Trimming took 6 bases from V and 6 from J; bases not matched to a gene: 2. The CDR3 totals 11 residues. Germline V gives CDR1 DFQATT, CDR2 SNEGSKA (reference sequence).

The chain uses TRBV10-3 and TRBJ2-1, with TRBD2 matching over 9 bases. The CDR3 extends over 16 amino acids. CDR1 is ENHRY, CDR2 SYGVKD, per germline. V trimming: 3 bases; J trimming: 3 bases; junction bases outside the gene matches: 6. This chain's CDR3 is CAISDVSGRSYNEQFF. The CDR3 region has the DNA TGTGCCATCAGTGATGTGAGCGGGAGGAGCTACAATGAGCAGTTCTTC.

The rearrangement links TRBV10-3 to TRBJ2-1; D unclear. The CDR3 runs 16 residues. Germline V gene data show CDR1 as ENHRY and CDR2 as SYGVKD. The V end lost 3 bases, the J end lost 0 bases, and 12 bases lay between the germline ends. The CDR3 loop reads CAISDPDRSSYNEQFF. The CDR3 region has the DNA TGTGCCATCAGTGACCCAGATCGGAGCTCCTACAATGAGCAGTTCTTC.